This T cell receptor beta chain was recovered during a study of CD8+ T cells in alopecia areata. Overall study: Among treated patients, oral tofacitinib was administered at 5 to 10 mg twice daily. Notes on the study in general: Higher clonality than in normal scalp was seen in lesional scalp, especially alopecia totalis/universalis.

CDR1 is MGHRA and CDR2 is YSYEKL in the germline V gene. CDR3 size: 17 residues. The junction had 9 bases not matched to a gene; V was cut back by 0 bases and J by 3 bases. Worth noting for this clone: Its antigen is still unknown.

Sequencing relied on a cDNA template that was reverse transcribed from extracted RNA. The table came from immunoSEQ multiplex PCR; TCRdb's copy has only in-frame clones and leaves some out. The sample has around 140,000 clones; 85% to 90% are singletons. The clonotype was recovered from a human donor with alopecia areata. The genes are TRBV4-1 and TRBJ2-7; 9 nucleotides agree with TRBD2. The starting material was CD8+ T cells sorted from blood, obtained at week 0. This CDR3 is CASSQDWLLAGIYEQYF. The CDR3 coding sequence is TGCGCCAGCAGCCAAGATTGGTTGCTAGCGGGGATCTACGAGCAGTACTTC.